Listed here are 26 T cell receptor beta chains from one sample, sequenced in a study of identical twins. Using its own MiXCR run on the 5' RACE reads, TCRdb lists one record per CDR3 protein. Among roughly 630,000 distinct CDR3 sequences, about 7.1% were seen once, and the ten largest hold about 1.6%. Another study also made use of these data, one on yellow fever vaccine responses in identical twins.

What was sequenced was PBMCs. These receptors came from a woman between 18 and 29 years old in good health.

Ten or more counts support this clonotype. V and J are TRBV7-3 and TRBJ2-1; D unresolved. The ends were cut back, 2 bases at V and 4 bases at J, with 9 bases in the middle. This CDR3 is 14 amino acids long. The germline gives CDR1 SGHTA, CDR2 FQGTGA. In DNA, the CDR3 is TGTGCCAGCAGCTTAGGGAAACAATACAATGAGCAGTTCTTC. Its translation: CASSLGKQYNEQFF.

The rearrangement joins TRBV29-1 to TRBJ2-6; D remains unclear. The ends were cut back, 6 bases at V and 4 bases at J, with 13 bases in the middle. The germline V gene encodes CDR1 SQVTM and CDR2 ANQGSEA. This CDR3 region has 14 residues. The CDR3 DNA is TGCAGCGTCGCCTTTCTGGAGGGGGCCAACGTCCTGACTTTC. Protein: CSVAFLEGANVLTF.

This clonotype has ten or more counts. The chain has TRBV6-6 and TRBJ2-1; no firm D call. Germline CDR1 reads MNHNY; CDR2 reads SVGAGI (reference sequence). Trimming left V 0 bases short and J 3 bases short, with 3 bases between. This CDR3 contains 13 residues. The CDR3 loop is CASSYSHYNEQFF. Here the CDR3 DNA reads TGTGCCAGCAGTTACTCCCACTACAATGAGCAGTTCTTC.

There are many counts of this clonotype. Germline and junction disagree at one end, which may indicate a read error. The chain recombines TRBV12-3 or TRBV12-4 with TRBJ2-5, with D hard to call. This CDR3 comprises 13 residues. The CDR3 loop reads CASSFGGQETQYF. The CDR3 bases are TGCGCCAGCAGCTTTGGTGGGCAAGAGACCCAGTACTTC.

This clonotype was observed a few times. The chain has TRBV11-1 and TRBJ2-5, with TRBD1 matching 9 bases. Germline CDR1 is SGHAT and CDR2 is FQDESV (reference sequence). V dropped 1 base and J dropped 4; count of bases not matched to a gene: 13. This CDR3 contains 18 residues. The CDR3 loop is CASSLDPQGWDRAETQYF. The CDR3 nucleotides read TGTGCCAGCAGCTTAGACCCTCAAGGGTGGGACAGGGCAGAGACCCAGTACTTC.

This clonotype was seen a few times. This chain joins TRBV6-2 or TRBV6-3 and TRBJ2-1; 10 nucleotides align to TRBD2. The J segment lost 4 bases and the V segment lost 6 bases, leaving 6 bases of the junction unmatched. Germline CDR1 reads MNHEY; CDR2 reads SVGEGT. CDR3 length: 15 amino acids. Here the CDR3 reads CASRSGGGSYNEQFF. CDR3 nucleotides: TGTGCCAGCAGGAGCGGGGGGGGTTCTTACAATGAGCAGTTCTTC.

This clonotype was counted a few times. J is TRBJ2-7 and V is TRBV7-2; 9 bases agree with TRBD2. This CDR3 is built from 15 residues. The V gene end was trimmed by 3 bases and the J gene end by 4 bases; junction bases not matched to a gene: 7. CDR1 and CDR2 from the germline V gene are SGHTA and FQGNSA. The CDR3 nucleotides read TGTGCCAGCAGCTTGGTTGGTAGCGGGAGTTACGAGCAGTACTTC. Translation: CASSLVGSGSYEQYF.

The gene calls are TRBV20-1 and TRBJ2-7, with a tentative D call TRBD1 (6 bases). Germline-derived CDR1 and CDR2 are DFQATT and SNEGSKA (reference sequence). V was trimmed by 6 bases and J by 3 bases, leaving 12 bases between them. This CDR3 spans 12 amino acids. CDR3 loop: CSAPRDNYEQYF. The CDR3 nucleotides read TGCAGTGCCCCCCGGGACAACTACGAGCAGTACTTC.

On this clonotype itself: This may stem from a read error, because a much larger clone lies one nucleotide away. The CDR3 DNA is TGCAGTGCTTCGCTAGCGGGGAAACCCTACGAGCAGTACGTC. Amino acid sequence: CSASLAGKPYEQYV. This chain joins TRBV20-1 and TRBJ2-7; 9 nucleotides align to TRBD2. Germline loops: CDR1 DFQATT, CDR2 SNEGSKA (reference sequence). V gave up 5 bases and J gave up 2 bases; unmatched junction bases: 7. The CDR3 is made up of 14 amino acids.

This clonotype turned up a few times. This chain joins TRBV20-1 and TRBJ2-3; tentatively, D is TRBD1 (6 bases). CDR1 and CDR2 from the germline V gene are DFQATT and SNEGSKA (reference sequence). The CDR3 contains 11 residues. V lost 6 bases, J lost 5 bases, and 9 bases lay in between. CDR3 in DNA: TGCAGTGCCCGGACAGTAGATACGCAGTATTTT. Translating gives CSARTVDTQYF.

Many counts were recorded for this clonotype. The chain carries TRBV6-5 and TRBJ2-7, with D possibly being TRBD2 (6 bases). The CDR3 loop spans 16 amino acids. V lost 0 bases and J 4 bases, leaving 16 bases between the germline ends. CDR1 MNHEY and CDR2 SVGAGI come from the germline V gene. The CDR3 loop reads CASSYSTSPLFYEQYV. The DNA for the CDR3 is TGTGCCAGCAGTTACTCGACTAGTCCCTTATTTTACGAGCAGTACGTC.

This clonotype has just a few counts. J is TRBJ1-6 and V is TRBV20-1, with a tentative D call TRBD1 (5 bases). Per the germline V gene, CDR1 is DFQATT and CDR2 is SNEGSKA (reference sequence). V lost 5 bases, J lost 15 bases, and 11 bases lay in between. This CDR3 is built from 10 residues. CDR3 residues: CSARGTRLHF. CDR3 bases: TGCAGTGCTCGAGGGACCCGCCTCCACTTT.

The chain is built from TRBV20-1 and TRBJ2-5; 8 nucleotides line up with TRBD1. This CDR3 region has 11 residues. Germline V lookup: CDR1 DFQATT, CDR2 SNEGSKA (reference sequence). Trimming at V came to 6 bases and at J to 7 bases, leaving 4 bases not matched to a gene. CDR3 protein: CSATGTGTQYF. CDR3 nucleotides: TGCAGTGCGACCGGGACAGGGACCCAGTACTTC.

This clonotype was seen repeatedly, ten times or more. The chain combines TRBV28 with TRBJ1-5; D uncertain. The germline CDR1 and CDR2 sequences are MDHEN and SYDVKM. The CDR3 totals 12 residues. V was pared by 0 bases and J by 7 bases, with 4 bases between. The chain's CDR3 is CASSLWGQPQHF. CDR3 nucleotide sequence: TGTGCCAGCAGTTTATGGGGGCAGCCCCAGCATTTT.

This clonotype came up many times. The chain joins TRBV29-1 to TRBJ2-3, with 9 bases lining up with TRBD1. The junction had 8 bases not matched to a gene; V was cut back by 6 bases and J by 4 bases. CDR1 SQVTM and CDR2 ANQGSEA come from the germline V gene. CDR3 length equals 14 residues. CDR3 protein: CSVQQGARADTQYF. CDR3 sequence (DNA): TGCAGCGTCCAACAGGGGGCGAGAGCAGATACGCAGTATTTT.

V usage is TRBV12-3 or TRBV12-4 and J usage is TRBJ2-6; 12 nucleotides match TRBD1. The J segment lost 2 bases and the V segment lost 5 bases, leaving 10 bases of the junction unmatched. This CDR3 is built from 19 residues. The CDR3 region has the DNA TGTGCCAGCAGTCCTCATGGGACAGGGGGCGTAGCTGGGGCCAACGTCCTGACTTTC. It is translated as CASSPHGTGGVAGANVLTF.

The V gene is TRBV28, the J gene TRBJ2-7; 8 bases align to TRBD2. The CDR3 spans 15 residues. V was clipped by 6 bases and J by 0 bases; unmatched bases: 7. Germline V lookup: CDR1 MDHEN, CDR2 SYDVKM. CDR3 DNA sequence: TGTGCCAGCAGCCACAATAGCGGGAACTCCTACGAGCAGTACTTC. It encodes CASSHNSGNSYEQYF.

This clonotype appeared a single time. The chain joins TRBV7-6 to TRBJ2-1; 16 nucleotides line up with TRBD2. Germline lookup yields CDR1 SGHVS and CDR2 FNYEAQ. The CDR3 has 17 residues. Germline trimming cut 2 bases from V and 8 bases from J; bases unmatched to any gene: 6. The chain's CDR3 is CASSLLGTSGRGYEQFF. For the CDR3, the DNA is TGTGCCAGCAGCTTACTCGGGACTAGCGGGAGGGGTTATGAGCAGTTCTTC.

The sample holds a few counts of this clonotype. The chain couples TRBV12-5 to TRBJ2-1, with 8 bases aligning to TRBD2. V dropped 0 bases and J dropped 9; count of bases not matched to a gene: 1. The CDR3 has 13 amino acids. CDR1 and CDR2 (germline): LGHNT, FRNRAP. The CDR3 DNA follows: TGTGCTAGTGGTTTGGTTAGCGGGACTGAGCAGTTCTTC. This sequence encodes CASGLVSGTEQFF.

The V call is TRBV3-1, the J call TRBJ1-3, with no clear D. The germline V gene encodes CDR1 LGHDT and CDR2 YNNKEL (reference sequence). The CDR3 is 14 amino acids. Deletions cut 0 bases from V and 5 bases from J, with 8 bases between. The CDR3 here is CASSQDQQRNTIYF. CDR3 nucleotide sequence: TGTGCCAGCAGCCAAGATCAACAAAGAAACACCATATATTTT.

CDR3 nucleotide sequence: TGTGCCAGCAGCGGAACGGGACAGTTGAATTCACCCCTCCACTTT. Its protein is CASSGTGQLNSPLHF. This rearrangement joins TRBV5-6 to TRBJ1-6; 7 nucleotides agree with TRBD1. The CDR3 has 15 residues. The germline V gene encodes CDR1 SGHDT and CDR2 YYEEEE. V shed 4 bases, J shed 7 bases, and the junction held 8 bases outside the gene matches.

This rearrangement joins TRBV28 to TRBJ1-3; D call uncertain. The V gene lost 3 bases and the J gene lost 0 bases, with 6 bases spanning the gap. There are 14 residues in the CDR3. CDR1 is MDHEN, CDR2 SYDVKM, per germline. Written as DNA, the CDR3 is TGTGCCAGCAGTTTTTGGGGCTCTGGAAACACCATATATTTT. Translating gives CASSFWGSGNTIYF.

The CDR3 DNA reads TGTGCCAGCAGTTCGGACAGGGTGCGCACCGGGGAGCTGTTTTTT. Amino acid sequence: CASSSDRVRTGELFF. This sequence joins TRBV6-5 and TRBJ2-2; TRBD1 matches 8 bases. There are 15 residues in the CDR3. Trimming cost V 4 bases and J 4 bases; bases outside gene matches: 5. Germline CDR1 reads MNHEY; CDR2 reads SVGAGI.

The chain is built from TRBV20-1 and TRBJ2-3; D not certain. The germline V gene has CDR1 DFQATT and CDR2 SNEGSKA (reference sequence). The CDR3 sequence is 15 residues long. Trimming stripped 1 base from V and 1 base from J, with 12 bases between. The DNA of the CDR3 is TGCAGTGCTAGAGTAAGCGAGGTTGGCACAGATACGCAGTATTTT. Residues: CSARVSEVGTDTQYF.

The V and J genes are TRBV20-1 and TRBJ2-3, with 12 bases matching TRBD2. The CDR3 loop spans 14 amino acids. Germline CDR1 reads DFQATT; CDR2 reads SNEGSKA (reference sequence). V was pared by 3 bases and J by 5 bases, with 3 bases of the junction left unmatched. The CDR3 DNA reads as TGCAGTGCTAGCGGACTAGCGGGGCGAGATACGCAGTATTTT. This encodes CSASGLAGRDTQYF.

This chain links TRBV3-1 with TRBJ2-1; 9 bases map to TRBD1. The CDR3 has 18 residues. V was pared by 8 bases and J by 5 bases, with 19 bases of the junction left unmatched. Germline loops: CDR1 LGHDT, CDR2 YNNKEL (reference sequence). The CDR3 region is CASCPPPGQGLGDNEQFF. The CDR3 bases are TGTGCCAGCTGCCCTCCCCCGGGACAGGGTTTAGGAGACAATGAGCAGTTCTTC.